The 25 T cell receptor beta chains below come from one sample, sequenced in a study of PD-1 blockade in mismatch repair-deficient tumors. Using immunoSEQ multiplex PCR, the repertoire was profiled, and TCRdb retains in-frame clones only, with some absent. The data hold about 63,000 clones, with about 91% observed a single time. Sample: peripheral blood, taken 52 weeks after starting pembrolizumab. Receptors originate from an adult with mismatch repair-deficient cancer.

The V gene is TRBV5-1, the J gene TRBJ2-2, with D perhaps TRBD1 or TRBD2 (5 bases each). The length of the CDR3 is 15 residues. The V and J ends lost 4 bases and 1 base respectively, with 11 bases between them. The V gene's germline CDR1 is SGHRS and CDR2 YFSETQ. As DNA, the CDR3 is TGCGCCAGCAGCCCCGACAGCGGGAACACCGGGGAGCTGTTTTTT. As protein: CASSPDSGNTGELFF.

The rearrangement links TRBV5-1 to TRBJ2-1, with D unresolved. The V end lost 0 bases, the J end lost 7 bases, and 8 bases lay between the germline ends. Germline V gene data show CDR1 as SGHRS and CDR2 as YFSETQ. There are 13 residues in the CDR3. The CDR3 nucleotides are TGCGCCAGCAGCTTGGCCGGAAGTAATGAGCAGTTCTTC. Translating gives CASSLAGSNEQFF. The full variable domain, completed using reference TRBV5-1 and TRBJ2-1, is KAGVTQTPRYLIKTRGQQVTLSCSPISGHRSVSWYQQTPGQGLQFLFEYFSETQRNKGNFPGRFSGRQFSNSRSEMNVSTLELGDSALYLCASSLAGSNEQFFGPGTRLTVL.

V is TRBV29-1 and J is TRBJ2-1; 13 bases agree with TRBD2. This CDR3 comprises 18 residues. The J segment lost 4 bases and the V segment lost 0 bases, leaving 9 bases of the junction unmatched. The germline V gene has CDR1 SQVTM and CDR2 ANQGSEA. CDR3 sequence: CSVEDLLAGGQEYNEQFF. The CDR3, as DNA: TGCAGCGTTGAAGATTTACTAGCGGGAGGGCAGGAGTACAATGAGCAGTTCTTC.

This clone has a handful of counts. The chain joins TRBV28 to TRBJ1-5, with D hard to call. This CDR3 contains 15 residues. The V gene's germline CDR1 is MDHEN and CDR2 SYDVKM. V was trimmed by 3 bases and J by 7 bases, leaving 16 bases between them. CDR3 DNA: TGTGCCAGCAGTTTGCGCACAGTGCAAGCCCAGCCCCAGCATTTT. This encodes CASSLRTVQAQPQHF.

The sample holds a few counts of this clone. The rearrangement links TRBV21-1 to TRBJ2-7; the table calls TRBD1, which could not be checked here. TRBV21-1 is shown as a pseudogene. This CDR3 has 15 amino acids. This CDR3 is CASSSRTVEYDEQYF. CDR3 DNA: TGTGCCAGCAGCTCTAGGACAGTAGAGTATGACGAGCAGTACTTC.

The rearrangement joins TRBV28 to TRBJ1-3; D ambiguous. Per the germline V gene, CDR1 is MDHEN and CDR2 is SYDVKM. This CDR3 has 12 residues. Trimming pared 6 bases from V and 4 bases from J, leaving 7 bases between. The CDR3 is CASSTRGNTIYF. CDR3 DNA: TGTGCCAGCAGCACCCGAGGAAACACCATATATTTT.

The chain links TRBV7-9 to TRBJ2-6; D is undetermined. V was shortened by 3 bases and J by 4 bases, with 10 bases between the two germline ends. The CDR3 contains 15 residues. Germline CDR1 and CDR2: SEHNR and FQNEAQ (reference sequence). The CDR3 loop is CASSFGVAGANVLTF. The CDR3 bases are TGTGCCAGCAGCTTTGGGGTGGCCGGGGCCAACGTCCTGACTTTC. Together with reference TRBV7-9 and TRBJ2-6, the CDR3 gives the full variable domain: DTGVSQNPRHKITKRGQNVTFRCDPISEHNRLYWYRQTLGQGPEFLTYFQNEAQLEKSRLLSDRFSAERPKGSFSTLEIQRTEQGDSAMYLCASSFGVAGANVLTFGAGSRLTVL.

The rearrangement links TRBV18 to TRBJ2-1, with 9 nucleotides matching TRBD2. There are 15 residues in the CDR3. V was pared by 1 base and J by 2 bases, with 0 bases of the junction left unmatched. Per the germline V gene, CDR1 is KGHSH and CDR2 is LQKENI. CDR3 sequence (DNA): TGTGCCAGCTCACCACGGACTAGCGCCTACAATGAGCAGTTCTTC. This encodes CASSPRTSAYNEQFF.

The rearrangement uses TRBV28 and TRBJ2-5; 12 bases agree with TRBD2. The CDR3 has 15 residues. Germline CDR1 reads MDHEN; CDR2 reads SYDVKM. After removal of 4 bases from V and 7 bases from J, the junction contained 7 bases not matched to a gene. CDR3 nucleotides: TGTGCCAGCAGTTCTAGCGGGAGGGCCGTCGGGACCCAGTACTTC. It codes for CASSSSGRAVGTQYF.

The chain is built from TRBV4-3 and TRBJ2-1; 10 nucleotides match TRBD1. This CDR3 region has 16 residues. The J segment lost 7 bases and the V segment lost 0 bases, leaving 6 bases of the junction unmatched. CDR1 and CDR2 from the germline V gene are LGHNA and YSLEER. CDR3 loop: CASSQEDRGITNEQFF. The CDR3 DNA reads as TGCGCCAGCAGCCAAGAGGACAGGGGGATAACAAATGAGCAGTTCTTC.

V is TRBV6-5 and J is TRBJ2-3; D gene unclear. Per the germline V gene, CDR1 is MNHEY and CDR2 is SVGAGI. The CDR3 is 15 amino acids. Trimming removed 5 bases from V and 2 bases from J, with 14 bases in between. The CDR3 here is CASSPTVQYTDTQYF. The CDR3 region has the DNA TGTGCCAGCAGTCCTACGGTTCAATACACAGATACGCAGTATTTT.

The chain employs TRBV27 and TRBJ2-7; 8 nucleotides match TRBD2. There are 14 residues in the CDR3. V was pared by 6 bases and J by 3 bases, with 7 bases of the junction left unmatched. CDR1 is MNHEY, CDR2 SMNVEV, per germline (reference sequence). The CDR3 loop is CASSSTGLVYEQYF. For the CDR3, the DNA is TGTGCCAGCAGCTCTACGGGACTAGTCTACGAGCAGTACTTC.

The chain joins TRBV19 to TRBJ2-3, with 8 bases fitting TRBD2. The trim removed 3 bases at V and 0 bases at J, leaving 5 bases unmatched. CDR3 size: 16 residues. CDR1 LNHDA and CDR2 SQIVND come from the germline V gene (reference sequence). CDR3: CASSIQRGSSTDTQYF. In nucleotides, the CDR3 is TGTGCCAGTAGTATCCAGCGGGGGTCTAGCACAGATACGCAGTATTTT.

The V call is TRBV30, the J call TRBJ1-1; no clear D gene. Germline CDR1 is GTSNPN and CDR2 is SVGIG (reference sequence). The CDR3 has 13 amino acids. Trimming cost V 4 bases and J 7 bases, with 16 bases left between them. For the CDR3, the DNA is TGTGCCTGGAAGGGCCCCGTAAGCAGTGAAGCTTTCTTT. Translation: CAWKGPVSSEAFF.

This sequence joins TRBV5-4 and TRBJ2-7, with 8 bases lining up with TRBD1. The CDR3 runs to 16 residues. Germline CDR1 and CDR2: SGHNT and YYREEE (reference sequence). J was trimmed by 3 bases and V by 4 bases; bases with no gene match: 12. The CDR3 protein is CASSPAGGAGDYEQYF. The CDR3 DNA is TGTGCCAGCAGCCCCGCAGGGGGCGCGGGTGACTACGAGCAGTACTTC.

The V and J genes are TRBV20-1 and TRBJ2-5; D gene unclear. The CDR3 covers 11 residues. V shed 6 bases and J shed 4 bases, with 9 bases lying between them. Germline lookup yields CDR1 DFQATT and CDR2 SNEGSKA (reference sequence). The CDR3 spells CSAGWGETQYF. The CDR3 DNA reads as TGCAGTGCAGGGTGGGGAGAGACCCAGTACTTC.

The chain joins TRBV4-1 to TRBJ2-4; D remains ambiguous. CDR3 length equals 14 residues. The V gene lost 0 bases and the J gene lost 8 bases, with 11 bases spanning the gap. CDR1 MGHRA and CDR2 YSYEKL come from the germline V gene. The CDR3 DNA reads as TGCGCCAGCAGCCAAGATTTGGCGAGGCACATTCAGTACTTC. Translated: CASSQDLARHIQYF.

Comments on this clone: An end of the junction does not agree with germline; a read error may underlie this. The chain recombines TRBV7-3 with TRBJ1-1, with D maybe TRBD1 (5 bases). The germline gives CDR1 SGHTA, CDR2 FQGTGA. This CDR3 contains 14 residues. CDR3 bases: TGTGCCAGCAGCTTAATAGGTGACGCGGGTATGGGGGTCTTT. Translation: CASSLIGDAGMGVF.

The CDR3 region is CATAGQLQETQYF. As DNA, the CDR3 is TGTGCCACCGCGGGGCAGCTCCAAGAGACCCAGTACTTC. The J gene is TRBJ2-5, the V gene TRBV6-1; tentative D call: TRBD2 (6 bases). The length of the CDR3 is 13 residues. V dropped 10 bases and J dropped 1 base, with 13 bases sitting between them. Germline CDR1 MNHNS, CDR2 SASEGT.

V gene TRBV9 combines with J gene TRBJ2-5; D possibly uses TRBD1 or TRBD2 (6 bases each). Trimming took 4 bases from V and 2 from J, leaving 15 bases between them. The germline gives CDR1 SGDLS, CDR2 YYNGEE. The length of the CDR3 is 15 residues. The CDR3 bases are TGTGCCAGCAGCCTCAGGGGTGGGGGGCAAGAGACCCAGTACTTC. This codes for CASSLRGGGQETQYF.

This clone was seen a few times. This chain links TRBV10-3 with TRBJ1-2, with unresolved D. CDR1 and CDR2 from the germline V gene are ENHRY and SYGVKD. This CDR3 region has 14 residues. The V gene lost 3 bases and the J gene lost 4 bases, with 12 bases spanning the gap. The CDR3 coding sequence is TGTGCCATCAGTGATTCTCTGGCACGCTATGGCTACACCTTC. Translation: CAISDSLARYGYTF.

The rearrangement uses TRBV7-9 and TRBJ2-7; 8 nucleotides agree with TRBD1. The germline V gene has CDR1 SEHNR and CDR2 FQNEAQ (reference sequence). Trimming cost V 4 bases and J 4 bases; bases outside gene matches: 12. This CDR3 spans 16 amino acids. The CDR3, as DNA: TGTGCCAGCAGCTCCCCCCTAGGACAGGGACGATACGAGCAGTACTTC. Amino acids: CASSSPLGQGRYEQYF.

The chain uses TRBV19 and TRBJ2-1, with 8 bases that match TRBD2. In germline, CDR1 is LNHDA, CDR2 SQIVND (reference sequence). This CDR3 has 19 residues. V trimming: 7 bases; J trimming: 0 bases; junction bases outside the gene matches: 17. The CDR3 loop is CASTPGQRLAKSSYNEQFF. The CDR3 region has the DNA TGTGCCAGTACCCCGGGGCAGCGACTAGCGAAGAGCTCCTACAATGAGCAGTTCTTC.

V usage is TRBV5-1 and J usage is TRBJ2-2; D call uncertain. The germline V and J ends were trimmed by 2 bases and 2 bases, with 1 base remaining between them. CDR1 is SGHRS and CDR2 is YFSETQ in the germline V gene. CDR3 length: 12 residues. CDR3 bases: TGCGCCAGCAGCTTTAACACCGGGGAGCTGTTTTTT. This sequence encodes CASSFNTGELFF.

A few counts support this clone. This chain links TRBV30 with TRBJ1-2, with TRBD1 as a possible D gene (5 bases). Germline V lookup: CDR1 GTSNPN, CDR2 SVGIG (reference sequence). This CDR3 contains 12 residues. Trimming pared 3 bases from V and 4 bases from J, leaving 9 bases between. The CDR3 nucleotides read TGTGCCTGGAGCACAGACAGCTATGGCTACACCTTC. Its translation: CAWSTDSYGYTF.